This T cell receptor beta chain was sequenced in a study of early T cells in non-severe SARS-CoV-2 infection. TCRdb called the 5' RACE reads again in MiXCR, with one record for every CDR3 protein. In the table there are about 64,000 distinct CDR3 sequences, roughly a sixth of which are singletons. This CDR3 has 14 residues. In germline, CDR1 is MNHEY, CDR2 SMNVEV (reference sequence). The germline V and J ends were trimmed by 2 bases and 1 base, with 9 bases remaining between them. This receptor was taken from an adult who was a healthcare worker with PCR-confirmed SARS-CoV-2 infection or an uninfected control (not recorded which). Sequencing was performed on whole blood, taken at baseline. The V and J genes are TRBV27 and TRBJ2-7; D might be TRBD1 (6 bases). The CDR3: CASSLETGSYEQYF. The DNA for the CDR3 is TGTGCCAGCAGTTTAGAAACAGGGTCCTACGAGCAGTACTTC.